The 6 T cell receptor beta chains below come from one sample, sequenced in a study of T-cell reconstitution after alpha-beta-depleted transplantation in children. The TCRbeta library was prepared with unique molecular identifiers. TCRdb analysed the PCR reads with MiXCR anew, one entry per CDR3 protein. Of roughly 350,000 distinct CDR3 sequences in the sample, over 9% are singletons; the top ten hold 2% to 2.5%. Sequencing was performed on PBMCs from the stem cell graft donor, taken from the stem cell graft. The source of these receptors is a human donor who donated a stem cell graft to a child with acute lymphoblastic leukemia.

This CDR3 reads CATSAGAAGDSYNEQFF. The CDR3, as DNA: TGTGCCACCAGTGCCGGGGCAGCGGGAGATTCCTACAATGAGCAGTTCTTC. This chain links TRBV24-1 with TRBJ2-1; 8 nucleotides align to TRBD2. This CDR3 spans 17 amino acids. J was trimmed by 1 base and V by 5 bases; bases with no gene match: 9. Germline lookup yields CDR1 KGHDR and CDR2 SFDVKD.

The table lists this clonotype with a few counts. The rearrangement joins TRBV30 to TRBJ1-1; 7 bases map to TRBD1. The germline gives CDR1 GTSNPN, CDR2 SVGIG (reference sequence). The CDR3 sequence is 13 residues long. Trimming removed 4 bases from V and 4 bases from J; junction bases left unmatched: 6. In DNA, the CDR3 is TGTGCCTGGAACAGGGGCTTGGGCACTGAAGCTTTCTTT. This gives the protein CAWNRGLGTEAFF. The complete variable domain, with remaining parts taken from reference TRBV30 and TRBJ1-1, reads SQTIHQWPATLVQPVGSPLSLECTVEGTSNPNLYWYRQAAGRGLQLLFYSVGIGQISSEVPQNLSASRPQDRQFILSSKKLLLSDSGFYLCAWNRGLGTEAFFGQGTRLTVV.

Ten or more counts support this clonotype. The CDR3 region is CASSSSGTGLETQYF. CDR3 bases: TGTGCCAGCAGTTCTTCCGGGACAGGGCTCGAGACCCAGTACTTC. The chain carries TRBV12-3 or TRBV12-4 and TRBJ2-5; 9 nucleotides match TRBD1. The CDR3 contains 15 residues. The V and J ends lost 4 bases and 5 bases, in that order; junction bases with no gene match: 8.

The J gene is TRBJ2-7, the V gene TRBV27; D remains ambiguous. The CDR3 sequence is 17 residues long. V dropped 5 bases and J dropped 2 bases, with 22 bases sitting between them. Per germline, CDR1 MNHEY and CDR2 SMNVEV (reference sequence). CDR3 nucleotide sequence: TGTGCCAGCAGTATTAAGGCGCTGGCTAAACCTCCCTACGAGCAGTACTTC. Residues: CASSIKALAKPPYEQYF.

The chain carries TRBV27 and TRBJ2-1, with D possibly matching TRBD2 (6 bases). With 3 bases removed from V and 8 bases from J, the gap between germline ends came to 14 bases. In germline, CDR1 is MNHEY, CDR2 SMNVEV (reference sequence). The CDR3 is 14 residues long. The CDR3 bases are TGTGCCAGCAGTTTGGGAGGTCCGGTCTATGAGCAGTTCTTC. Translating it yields CASSLGGPVYEQFF.

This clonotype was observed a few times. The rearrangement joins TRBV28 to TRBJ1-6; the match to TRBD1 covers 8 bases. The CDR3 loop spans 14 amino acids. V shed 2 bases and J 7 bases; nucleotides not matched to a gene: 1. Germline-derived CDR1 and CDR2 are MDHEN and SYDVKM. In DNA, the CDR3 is TGTGCCAGCAGTTTACAGGGGGCGAATTCACCCCTCCACTTT. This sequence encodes CASSLQGANSPLHF.